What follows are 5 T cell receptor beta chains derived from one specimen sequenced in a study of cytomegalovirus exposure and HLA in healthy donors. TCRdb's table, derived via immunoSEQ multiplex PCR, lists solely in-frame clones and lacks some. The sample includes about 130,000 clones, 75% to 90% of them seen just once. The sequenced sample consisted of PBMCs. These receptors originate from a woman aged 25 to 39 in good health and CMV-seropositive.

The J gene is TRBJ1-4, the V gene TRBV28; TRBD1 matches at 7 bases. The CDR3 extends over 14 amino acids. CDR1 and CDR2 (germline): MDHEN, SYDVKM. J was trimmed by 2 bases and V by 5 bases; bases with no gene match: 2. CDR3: CASSKTGTNEKLFF. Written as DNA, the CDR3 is TGTGCCAGCAGTAAGACAGGGACTAATGAAAAACTGTTTTTT.

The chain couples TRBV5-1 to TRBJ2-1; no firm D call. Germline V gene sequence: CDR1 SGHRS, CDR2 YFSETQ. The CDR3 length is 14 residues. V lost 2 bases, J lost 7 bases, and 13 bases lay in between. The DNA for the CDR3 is TGCGCCAGCAGCTTAATCCAGATGATGAATGAGCAGTTCTTC. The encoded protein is CASSLIQMMNEQFF.

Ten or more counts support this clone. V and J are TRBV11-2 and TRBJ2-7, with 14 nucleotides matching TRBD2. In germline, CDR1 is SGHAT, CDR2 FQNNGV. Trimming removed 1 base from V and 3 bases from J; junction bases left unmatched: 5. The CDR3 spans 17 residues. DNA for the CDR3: TGTGCCAGCAGCTTAGCTGGACTAGCGGGAGGCGGCTACGAGCAGTACTTC. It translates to CASSLAGLAGGGYEQYF. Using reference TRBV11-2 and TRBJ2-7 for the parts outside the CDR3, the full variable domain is EAGVAQSPRYKIIEKRQSVAFWCNPISGHATLYWYQQILGQGPKLLIQFQNNGVVDDSQLPKDRFSAERLKGVDSTLKIQPAKLEDSAVYLCASSLAGLAGGGYEQYFGPGTRLTVT.

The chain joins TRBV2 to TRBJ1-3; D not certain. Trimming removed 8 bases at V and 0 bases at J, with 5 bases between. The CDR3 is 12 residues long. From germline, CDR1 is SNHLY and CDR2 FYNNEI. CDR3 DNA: TGTGCCAGCGACAACTCTGGAAACACCATATATTTT. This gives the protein CASDNSGNTIYF.

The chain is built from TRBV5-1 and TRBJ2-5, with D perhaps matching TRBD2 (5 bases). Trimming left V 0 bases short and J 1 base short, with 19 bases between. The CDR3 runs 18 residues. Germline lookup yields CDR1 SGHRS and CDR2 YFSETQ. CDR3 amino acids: CASSLASHLKRFQETQYF. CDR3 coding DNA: TGCGCCAGCAGCTTGGCGTCGCACCTTAAGCGGTTCCAAGAGACCCAGTACTTC.